This entry is about one T cell receptor (beta chain). The antigen is unknown. Autologous stem cell transplantation was followed by relapse in every patient, and brentuximab vedotin exposure varied. Best responses fell into complete response, partial response or progressive disease. This sample was included in a study of PD-1 blockade in classical Hodgkin lymphoma. Study-level points and caveats: Differences between repertoires have undefined causes, possibly disease activity or prior therapy. While CD8+ TCR diversity did not rise significantly by C4D1, CD4+ TCR diversity did.

Using immunoSEQ multiplex PCR, the repertoire was profiled, and TCRdb retains in-frame clones only, with some absent. The sample has more than 45,000 clones, approximately 90% seen once; the top ten hold about 10%. The sequence was obtained from a human donor with classical Hodgkin lymphoma. Sequencing was performed on peripheral blood mononuclear cells (PBMCs), taken before the second cycle of nivolumab.

The CDR3 here is CASSNIRDRAYEQYF. The CDR3 DNA is TGTGCCAGCAGCAACATCCGGGACAGGGCTTACGAGCAGTACTTC. V and J are TRBV6-5 and TRBJ2-7; 9 nucleotides agree with TRBD1. This CDR3 is 15 amino acids long. Germline-derived CDR1 and CDR2 are MNHEY and SVGAGI. J gave up 4 bases and V 6 bases, and 10 bases lay outside the gene matches.